Listed below are T cell receptor beta chains from one sample, sequenced in a study of beta chain features in type 1 diabetes. Method: immunoSEQ multiplex PCR; TCRdb's copy keeps in-frame clones and lacks some. The sample lists some 660,000 clones, about an eighth seen once, with 0.035% to 0.04% in the top ten. Sequencing was carried out using naive CD4+ T cells from blood. All receptors come from a man in his late teens or twenties with type 1 diabetes. Both conserved end residues are part of each CDR3. D genes are given only for firm matches. Rows may omit the clone size; those that give it use once, few, many or a size class.

cdr3_length: 12; d_call: .; j_call: TRBJ1-1; clone_size: few; v_call: TRBV30; cdr3_aa: CAWSALDSLHSF; cdr3_nt: TGTGCCTGGAGTGCACTAGACAGCCTCCACTCCTTT
cdr3_length: 12; d_call: .; j_call: TRBJ1-1; clone_size: .; v_call: TRBV28; cdr3_aa: CASSFFGREAFF; cdr3_nt: TGTGCCAGCAGTTTCTTCGGGAGAGAAGCTTTCTTT
cdr3_length: 12; d_call: .; j_call: TRBJ1-2; clone_size: few; v_call: TRBV28; cdr3_aa: CASSFLSYGYTF; cdr3_nt: TGTGCCAGCAGTTTCCTGAGCTATGGCTACACCTTC
cdr3_length: 14; d_call: .; j_call: TRBJ2-1; clone_size: few; v_call: TRBV25-1; cdr3_aa: CASPGGEEDNEQFF; cdr3_nt: TGTGCCAGCCCCGGAGGGGAGGAAGACAATGAGCAGTTCTTC
cdr3_length: 16; d_call: TRBD2; j_call: TRBJ2-3; clone_size: .; v_call: TRBV11-2; cdr3_aa: CASSIAGLAGTDTQYF; cdr3_nt: TGTGCCAGCAGCATCGCGGGACTAGCGGGAACAGATACGCAGTATTTT
cdr3_length: 11; d_call: .; j_call: TRBJ2-3; clone_size: few; v_call: TRBV7-6; cdr3_aa: CASESGDTQYF; cdr3_nt: TGTGCCAGTGAGAGCGGGGATACGCAGTATTTT
cdr3_length: 14; d_call: .; j_call: TRBJ2-7; clone_size: few; v_call: TRBV7-3; cdr3_aa: CASSSGTPVGKQYF; cdr3_nt: TGTGCCAGCAGCTCCGGGACACCCGTAGGAAAGCAGTACTTC
cdr3_length: 15; d_call: .; j_call: TRBJ2-7; clone_size: few; v_call: TRBV30; cdr3_aa: CAWSGQDSVSYEQYF; cdr3_nt: TGTGCCTGGAGTGGACAGGACAGCGTATCCTACGAGCAGTACTTC
cdr3_length: 16; d_call: .; j_call: TRBJ1-2; clone_size: .; v_call: TRBV15; cdr3_aa: CATSRALPPGGDGYTF; cdr3_nt: TGTGCCACCAGCAGAGCTCTGCCCCCGGGAGGTGATGGCTACACCTTC
cdr3_length: 17; d_call: TRBD2; j_call: TRBJ2-3; clone_size: few; v_call: TRBV15; cdr3_aa: CATSRVASGRWGDTQYF; cdr3_nt: TGTGCCACCAGCAGAGTGGCTAGCGGGAGGTGGGGAGATACGCAGTATTTT
cdr3_length: 12; d_call: .; j_call: TRBJ1-2; clone_size: .; v_call: TRBV30; cdr3_aa: CAWSGQGYGYTF; cdr3_nt: TGTGCCTGGAGCGGGCAGGGGTATGGCTACACCTTC
cdr3_length: 12; d_call: .; j_call: TRBJ2-3; clone_size: few; v_call: TRBV29-1; cdr3_aa: CSVGKGTDTQYF; cdr3_nt: TGCAGCGTTGGAAAAGGGACAGATACGCAGTATTTT
cdr3_length: 18; d_call: .; j_call: TRBJ2-3; clone_size: few; v_call: TRBV9; cdr3_aa: CASSVDVPRGTRGDTQYF; cdr3_nt: TGTGCCAGCAGCGTAGATGTCCCGCGAGGGACTCGTGGAGATACGCAGTATTTT
cdr3_length: 14; d_call: .; j_call: TRBJ2-3; clone_size: .; v_call: TRBV5-1; cdr3_aa: CASTWGSFTDTQYF; cdr3_nt: TGCGCCAGCACTTGGGGTTCCTTCACAGATACGCAGTATTTT
cdr3_length: 12; d_call: .; j_call: TRBJ2-7; clone_size: .; v_call: TRBV29-1; cdr3_aa: CSARRENYEQYF; cdr3_nt: TGCAGCGCTAGGCGAGAAAATTACGAGCAGTACTTC
cdr3_length: 17; d_call: TRBD2; j_call: TRBJ2-3; clone_size: .; v_call: TRBV7-2; cdr3_aa: CASSPLSGGRGTDTQYF; cdr3_nt: TGTGCCAGCAGCCCCCTCTCTGGCGGGAGAGGCACAGATACGCAGTATTTT
cdr3_length: 16; d_call: TRBD1; j_call: TRBJ2-1; clone_size: few; v_call: TRBV10-3; cdr3_aa: CAISFRTGGKRDEQFF; cdr3_nt: TGTGCCATCTCCTTTAGGACAGGGGGCAAGAGGGATGAGCAGTTCTTC
cdr3_length: 11; d_call: .; j_call: TRBJ2-5; clone_size: many; v_call: TRBV18; cdr3_aa: CASSPGETQYF; cdr3_nt: TGTGCCAGCTCACCAGGGGAGACCCAGTACTTC
cdr3_length: 13; d_call: .; j_call: TRBJ1-2; clone_size: .; v_call: TRBV19; cdr3_aa: CASSSPGGYGYTF; cdr3_nt: TGTGCCAGTAGTAGCCCGGGAGGCTATGGCTACACCTTC
cdr3_length: 14; d_call: .; j_call: TRBJ2-7; clone_size: .; v_call: TRBV9; cdr3_aa: CASSVAGTGYEQYF; cdr3_nt: TGTGCCAGCAGCGTAGCCGGCACAGGCTACGAGCAGTACTTC
cdr3_length: 14; d_call: .; j_call: TRBJ2-3; clone_size: .; v_call: TRBV7-9; cdr3_aa: CASSSGHSRDTQYF; cdr3_nt: TGTGCCAGCAGCTCGGGACACTCTAGGGATACGCAGTATTTT
cdr3_length: 11; d_call: .; j_call: TRBJ2-7; clone_size: few; v_call: TRBV20-1; cdr3_aa: CSARDNYEQYF; cdr3_nt: TGCAGTGCTAGGGACAACTACGAGCAGTACTTC
cdr3_length: 14; d_call: TRBD1; j_call: TRBJ2-3; clone_size: .; v_call: TRBV7-9; cdr3_aa: CASSFDRAQDTQYF; cdr3_nt: TGTGCCAGCAGCTTCGACAGGGCACAAGATACGCAGTATTTT
cdr3_length: 14; d_call: TRBD2; j_call: TRBJ2-5; clone_size: few; v_call: TRBV7-9; cdr3_aa: CASSLGLPQETQYF; cdr3_nt: TGTGCCAGCAGCTTGGGACTACCGCAAGAGACCCAGTACTTC
cdr3_length: 14; d_call: TRBD1; j_call: TRBJ1-2; clone_size: .; v_call: TRBV7-2; cdr3_aa: CASSSTGGADGYTF; cdr3_nt: TGTGCCAGCAGCTCGACAGGGGGCGCCGATGGCTACACCTTC
cdr3_length: 15; d_call: .; j_call: TRBJ2-7; clone_size: few; v_call: TRBV6-5; cdr3_aa: CASSYGTDPSYEQYF; cdr3_nt: TGTGCCAGCAGTTACGGGACCGATCCTTCCTACGAGCAGTACTTC
cdr3_length: 16; d_call: .; j_call: TRBJ1-2; clone_size: .; v_call: TRBV7-9; cdr3_aa: CASSLADRGGRYGYTF; cdr3_nt: TGTGCCAGCAGCTTAGCGGACCGCGGGGGGCGGTATGGCTACACCTTC
cdr3_length: 14; d_call: .; j_call: TRBJ1-1; clone_size: .; v_call: TRBV2; cdr3_aa: CASSEGTRNTEAFF; cdr3_nt: TGTGCCAGCAGTGAAGGTACCAGGAACACTGAAGCTTTCTTT
cdr3_length: 14; d_call: .; j_call: TRBJ2-7; clone_size: .; v_call: TRBV5-6; cdr3_aa: CASSATRSSYEQYF; cdr3_nt: TGTGCCAGCAGCGCGACACGGAGCTCCTACGAGCAGTACTTC
cdr3_length: 12; d_call: .; j_call: TRBJ2-3; clone_size: .; v_call: TRBV18; cdr3_aa: CASSPGPDTQYF; cdr3_nt: TGTGCCAGCTCACCAGGGCCAGACACGCAGTATTTT
cdr3_length: 10; d_call: .; j_call: TRBJ1-2; clone_size: .; v_call: TRBV30; cdr3_aa: CAWGRQSGTF; cdr3_nt: TGTGCCTGGGGAAGGCAGTCAGGCACCTTC
cdr3_length: 16; d_call: .; j_call: TRBJ2-3; clone_size: few; v_call: TRBV15; cdr3_aa: CATSPPLAVFSDTQYF; cdr3_nt: TGTGCCACCAGCCCCCCGCTGGCGGTCTTCTCAGATACGCAGTATTTT